This TCR beta chain was identified during a study of shared clonotypes between healthy human individuals. Approximately 210 ng DNA, 25,000 to 35,000 T cell genomes, went into each sorted-subset replicate PCR. Original processing methods: With immunoSEQ giving junction-only sequences and no quality scores, filtering differed. Method: immunoSEQ multiplex PCR; TCRdb's copy keeps in-frame clones and lacks some. V, J and clone size reflect that table, while D and trimming were determined from the DNA. The table shows around 2,000,000 clones, with 85% to 95% occurring only once. This CDR3 is built from 17 residues. Trimming shortened V by 1 base and J by 1 base, and 11 bases separated the two germline ends. Looked up from germline, CDR1 is KGHSH and CDR2 is LQKENI. Naive CD8 cells were CD45RO-negative, positively selected for CCR7, excluding terminally differentiated effector memory CD45RA+ cells.

The sequencing sample was made of naive CD8+ T cells from PBMCs. The receptor was isolated from a man in his late teens or twenties in good health. Some clones in this sample may be carry-over from other donors' samples. This chain uses TRBV18 with TRBJ2-6; D is undetermined. Here the CDR3 DNA reads TGTGCCAGCTCACCACGCCGGCAAGTTTCTGGGGCCAACGTCCTGACTTTC. As protein: CASSPRRQVSGANVLTF. Variable domain in full (rest from reference TRBV18 and TRBJ2-6): NAGVMQNPRHLVRRRGQEARLRCSPMKGHSHVYWYRQLPEEGLKFMVYLQKENIIDESGMPKERFSAEFPKEGPSILRIQQVVRGDSAAYFCASSPRRQVSGANVLTFGAGSRLTVL.